This T cell receptor (beta chain) stems from a study of blood T cell repertoires in COVID-19 (dated by TCRdb to 2020 to 2021). Turning to the overall study: The collaborator samples originated in the United States, Italy and Spain and spanned the acute and convalescent phases of COVID-19. The material from the prospective study consisted of cDNA or gDNA derived from T cells, B-cell-depleted T cells, or PBMCs. Deeply sampled blood TCRbeta repertoires from subjects exposed to, actively infected with, or recovered from COVID-19 were included in the dataset. The repertoires were released in a freely available public database meant as a resource for research on the immune response to SARS-CoV-2. Samples were obtained from the ongoing ImmuneRACE study (first 160 participants) and from 1,200 or so subjects provided by 6 global collaborators. Nearly every sample came with metadata listing a de-identified subject ID, COVID-19 status, age in years and sex. Where available, HLA class I and class II types were obtained from metadata supplied by the sample provider rather than from assay-based typing. General conclusions and limits of the study: The quantity of clinical and demographic metadata differed by source and by participant and was supplied without curation.

TCRbeta CDR3 regions were amplified from genomic DNA by means of the immunoSEQ Assay, a bias-controlled multiplex PCR. The source study handled its data this way. Nucleated cell counts per sample were estimated from amplification of reference gene primers within the assay. To quantify the absolute abundance of each unique TCRbeta CDR3 rearrangement, sequence reads were collapsed and filtered. For each sample, productive Simpson clonality was calculated as the square root of Simpson's diversity index over productive rearrangements. In its TCRdb copy, this immuneACCESS table keeps in-frame sequences only and misses some clones. Where compared with another copy, unresolved V genes explain less than half of these, and the others have no known cause. From that table come the V and J calls and clone size; the DNA was used to work out D and trimming. This sample comprises more than 85,000 clones, about 90% of them detected only once. Roughly 4.3% of the sample comes from the top ten.

Whole blood was collected in K2EDTA tubes by collaborating institutions according to the institutions' own protocols. Collaborator samples were shipped for TCRbeta analysis as frozen whole blood, isolated PBMCs, or DNA extracted from either sample type. Looking up the germline V gene yields CDR1 KGHDR and CDR2 SFDVKD. The CDR3 covers 16 residues, taking in both the cysteine and the phenylalanine. The retained sequence is limited to the CDR3, 48 bases, with the frame set at the first base. From V the trimming removes 4 bases and from J it removes 3 bases, while the gene matches leave 6 bases of the junction unaccounted for. Of note for this clone: What antigen it recognizes has not been identified. No per-base quality is available; no much larger clone lies one base away.

Sequenced material: peripheral blood. The TCR originated in a man younger than 35 with acute or convalescent COVID-19. The chain is assembled from TRBV24-1 and TRBJ1-5; TRBD1 matches 9 bases in the middle. The DNA is as follows: TGTGCCACCAGTGACCCGGGACAGGGATTCAATCAGCCCCAGCATTTT. It encodes CATSDPGQGFNQPQHF.